This T cell receptor beta chain was retrieved from a study of a mutant IDH1 vaccine in newly diagnosed glioma. Turning to this clone: Its specificity is not known.

The V gene lost 3 bases and the J gene lost 5 bases, with 15 bases spanning the gap. Looked up from germline, CDR1 is SEHNR and CDR2 is FQNEAQ (reference sequence). The CDR3 length is 15 residues. This table comes from immunoSEQ multiplex PCR, and its TCRdb copy is limited to in-frame clones, with some not included. Of tens of thousands of clones in the sample, 80% to 85% were seen once. The sample's time point: week 35, safety follow-up. Every single dose of the vaccine, 300 ug of mutant IDH1 20-mer peptide, came with topical imiquimod. Donors harbored newly found WHO grade 3 or 4 IDH1-mutant, ATRX-lost astrocytomas.

The source of this sequence is a woman aged 18-35 years with glioma. Sample: PBMCs, taken from a glioma patient whose treatment included an IDH1 peptide vaccine. The chain has TRBV7-9 and TRBJ2-3; a weak D match, TRBD2 (5 bases). The CDR3 DNA follows: TGTGCCAGCAGCTTTGGAACTAGTCGTGGAGATACGCAGTATTTT. Translating it yields CASSFGTSRGDTQYF.